This TCR beta chain was recovered during a study of graft-versus-host responses after intestinal transplantation (dated by TCRdb to the early 2020s). Study-level background: The transplants that recipients got were multivisceral, liver-intestinal, or isolated intestinal. All recipients received anti-thymocyte globulin induction followed by maintenance tacrolimus and steroids for two to four years. Graft-versus-host and host-versus-graft alloreactive T cell clones were tracked in the graft, circulation and bone marrow after intestinal transplantation using bulk TCR-beta CDR3 sequencing. To identify alloreactive clones, pre-transplant mixed lymphocyte reaction products were sequenced and then compared with unstimulated pre-transplant donor and recipient T cells. The cohort enrolled roughly 25 intestinal transplant recipients including one retransplant, and a few patients lacking pretransplant specimens were excluded. Donor T cell macrochimerism was defined as a peak of at least 4% donor T cells among recipient peripheral blood mononuclear cells. Rather than going through the commercial service, samples from a few later patients were sequenced in-house on an Illumina MiSeq and processed with MiXCR. Study-wide findings and limitations: In the allografts of patients with donor T cell macrochimerism, GvH to HvG T cell clonal ratios were high. GvH clones were found in recipient bone marrow, and some of the GvH clones appeared earlier in ileal mucosa or blood, which is consistent with an intestinal mucosal origin. Early after transplant, peak levels of circulating GvH clones were found to be associated with declines in HvG clones. The relatively low number and heterogeneity of intestinal transplant patients limited the conclusions.

The cysteine opens and the phenylalanine closes a CDR3 of 16 amino acids. Just the 48-base CDR3 DNA is kept, in frame starting at base 1. The CDR1 and CDR2 encoded by the germline V gene are SGDLS and YYNGEE. Trimming takes 1 base off V and 0 bases off J; junction bases not matched to a gene: 2. Taken with the paper, the label for time point translates to: cells obtained before transplantation from donor or recipient. CD3+CD4+ and CD3+CD8+ populations were FACS-sorted from unstimulated pre-transplant donor and recipient cells taken from spleen or lymph nodes. Receptor amplification or capture employed the immunoSEQ multiplex PCR assay. For most patients, genomic DNA was isolated with the Qiagen DNeasy Blood and Tissue Kit and shipped frozen to Adaptive Biotechnologies for TCR sequencing. For most patients, genomic DNA was subjected to high-throughput TCR-beta CDR3 sequencing by Adaptive Biotechnologies. The study's own analysis went as follows. Adaptive's ImmunoSEQ software was the source of the TCR sequencing data for about 17 patients, while a few other patients were processed with MiXCR and VDJtools. CD4 versus CD8 sorting errors were corrected by removing sequences found in both subsets at a frequency ratio below 5:1. CDR3 nucleotide sequences shared by donor and recipient were removed because the origin of these sequences could not be assigned. Alloreactive clones required at least 2-fold expansion over unstimulated cells and minimum CFSE-low frequency of 0.002% (template counts) or 0.001% (read counts). Clones detected in sequenced pre-transplant spleen, lymph node, or MLR CFSE-low populations of the donor or recipient were defined as mappable. The cumulative frequency of alloreactive clones was calculated as a percentage of all sequences, weighted by copy number. TCRdb's version of the immuneACCESS table is confined to in-frame rearrangements and falls short of the full clone set. An unresolved V gene accounts for under half of the shortfall where checked; the remainder is of unknown origin. D and trimming were read from the DNA, whereas the V and J calls and clone size are those reported in that table. The sample table records more than 70,000 clones; about nine tenths of these occur just once. The top ten clones comprise roughly 0.43% of the sample.

A word on this clone: Its antigen specificity is not known. No much larger clone is present one base from it, and per-base qualities are unavailable.

The sample here was unstimulated CD8+ T cells sorted from spleen or lymph node cells, taken before transplant. The sequence is built from TRBV9 and TRBJ2-5, with 11 middle bases fitting TRBD1. The TCR sequence derives from a human donor who was the organ donor for an intestinal transplant. DNA sequence: TGTGCCAGCAGCGTACGGACAGGGGGCTACCAAGAGACCCAGTACTTC. Its protein product is CASSVRTGGYQETQYF.